This TCR beta chain was observed in a study of T-cell reconstitution after alpha-beta-depleted transplantation in children. Findings of the study overall: Reportedly, only several hundred clones from non-depleted graft cells drove alpha-beta T-cell counts at about two months. Counts and diversity of T cells one year after transplant came mostly from newly produced T cells. Certain patients had high TCRbeta diversity at day 60, and it came from recipient T cells and thymic progenitors that survived.

The CDR3 is 15 residues long. Germline V gene data show CDR1 as SGHRS and CDR2 as YFSETQ. V lost 0 bases, J lost 2 bases, and 3 bases stayed unmatched. Unique molecular identifiers were incorporated when the TCRbeta library was constructed. Via MiXCR, TCRdb re-called the PCR reads, giving one row per CDR3 protein. The sample yields about 16,000 distinct CDR3 sequences, around 8% seen once. As regards this clonotype: Its antigen remains unidentified.

The source was PBMCs, mostly from graft donor cells, collected 60 days after TCRalphabeta/CD19-depleted stem cell transplant. The origin of this receptor is a boy under two years old who had a stem cell transplant for Wiskott-Aldrich syndrome, so the T cells may come from the graft donor. The chain uses TRBV5-1 and TRBJ2-7; TRBD2 matches at 9 bases. This CDR3 is CASSLALAGTYEQYF. DNA of the CDR3: TGCGCCAGCAGCTTGGCGCTAGCGGGAACCTACGAGCAGTACTTC.